This T cell receptor (beta chain) was captured in a study of technical replicates of blood from a few donors. TCRdb's copy holds only in-frame clones and misses some; the assay was immunoSEQ multiplex PCR. The sample consists of 64,000 or so clones, around 85% of them appearing once. The sequence derives from a human donor in good health. Some clones in this sample may be carry-over from other donors' samples. The sample taken for sequencing was PBMCs.

CDR3 nucleotide sequence: TGTGCCAGCACCCAAAATCAGCGGGAAGGACGGCTAAAGACCCAGTACTTC. This encodes CASTQNQREGRLKTQYF. This rearrangement joins TRBV11-1 to TRBJ2-5; 7 bases align to TRBD2. Germline trimming cut 7 bases from V and 6 bases from J; bases unmatched to any gene: 20. Germline values: CDR1 SGHAT, CDR2 FQDESV (reference sequence). The CDR3 length is 17 residues. Combining the CDR3 with reference TRBV11-1 and TRBJ2-5 gives the whole variable domain EAEVAQSPRYKITEKSQAVAFWCDPISGHATLYWYRQILGQGPELLVQFQDESVVDDSQLPKDRFSAERLKGVDSTLKIQPAELGDSAMYLCASTQNQREGRLKTQYFGPGTRLLVL.